These 30 T cell receptor beta chains originate from one sample sequenced in a study of patients and donors after allogeneic stem cell transplantation. In TCRdb, the RT-PCR reads were re-called with MiXCR into one record per CDR3 protein. The data hold approximately 140,000 distinct CDR3 sequences, with 30% to 45% observed a single time. The sequenced material came from blood, either unsorted or a sorted T cell fraction (not recorded which). The receptors were sampled from a human donor who was either an allogeneic HSCT recipient or a stem cell or donor lymphocyte infusion donor (not recorded which). It is not recorded whose cells these are; they may come from a transplant donor.

Of note for this clonotype: One end of the junction varies from germline; a read error may be responsible. The chain has TRBV29-1 and TRBJ1-5, with TRBD1 as a possible D gene (6 bases). CDR1 and CDR2 from the germline V gene are SQVTM and ANQGSEA. This CDR3 has 12 amino acids. The CDR3 reads CSASGGNQPQHF. CDR3 sequence (DNA): TGCAGTGCCTCGGGGGGCAACCAGCCCCAGCATTTT.

This clonotype was detected a few times. The J gene is TRBJ1-1, the V gene TRBV15; TRBD1 is a possible D gene (6 bases). This CDR3 is 11 amino acids long. V lost 6 bases to trimming and J lost 4 bases, with 6 bases between them. From germline, CDR1 is LNHNV and CDR2 YYDKDF (reference sequence). The CDR3 DNA reads TGTGCCACCAGGGGGGCCACTGAAGCTTTCTTT. It translates to CATRGATEAFF.

This clonotype was observed a few times. The gene calls are TRBV27 and TRBJ1-5; unclear D gene. CDR1 MNHEY and CDR2 SMNVEV come from the germline V gene (reference sequence). The V gene lost 2 bases and the J gene lost 1 base, with 12 bases spanning the gap. The CDR3 spans 16 residues. The CDR3 nucleotides read TGTGCCAGCAGTTTAGAGGGCGCGAGGAGCAATCAGCCCCAGCATTTT. This encodes CASSLEGARSNQPQHF.

This chain joins TRBV7-3 and TRBJ2-1, with D maybe TRBD2 (5 bases). The V gene lost 4 bases and the J gene lost 0 bases, with 10 bases spanning the gap. Germline V CDR1 and CDR2: SGHTA, FQGTGA. This CDR3 is 15 amino acids long. The DNA of the CDR3 is TGTGCCAGCAGCTCGGACTTTAGCTCCTACAATGAGCAGTTCTTC. The encoded protein is CASSSDFSSYNEQFF.

This clonotype came up a few times. J is TRBJ1-1 and V is TRBV19; D not resolved. This CDR3 spans 14 amino acids. V dropped 7 bases and J dropped 1 base, with 13 bases sitting between them. The V gene's germline CDR1 is LNHDA and CDR2 SQIVND (reference sequence). CDR3 DNA sequence: TGTGCCAGTACCCCCGCCCGGGAGAACACTGAAGCTTTCTTT. Translation: CASTPARENTEAFF.

A few counts support this clonotype. The V and J genes are TRBV12-3 or TRBV12-4 and TRBJ1-4; possible D gene TRBD1, 5 bases. Trimming stripped 8 bases from V and 8 bases from J, with 21 bases between. The CDR3 spans 15 residues. The CDR3 loop is CASHSAGRPGEKLFF. CDR3 sequence (DNA): TGTGCCAGCCATTCGGCGGGGAGGCCAGGGGAAAAACTGTTTTTT.

This chain connects TRBV20-1 to TRBJ2-1; D not certain. The ends were cut back, 6 bases at V and 0 bases at J, with 9 bases in the middle. Germline V gives CDR1 DFQATT, CDR2 SNEGSKA (reference sequence). The CDR3 has 13 amino acids. The CDR3 here is CSATDPSYNEQFF. As DNA, the CDR3 is TGCAGTGCAACCGACCCCTCCTACAATGAGCAGTTCTTC.

This clonotype was seen a handful of times. This rearrangement joins TRBV4-2 to TRBJ1-5; no firm D call. In germline, CDR1 is LGHNA, CDR2 YNFKEQ. The CDR3 covers 14 residues. V was clipped by 4 bases and J by 4 bases, with 11 bases between them. The DNA for the CDR3 is TGTGCCAGCAGCCCCGGACGTGGGAATCAGCCCCAGCATTTT. Its translation: CASSPGRGNQPQHF.

This clonotype showed up just a few times. The chain recombines TRBV13 with TRBJ1-1; D is ambiguous. Trimming shortened V by 1 base and J by 1 base, and 7 bases separated the two germline ends. CDR1 and CDR2 (germline): PRHDT, FYEKMQ (reference sequence). This CDR3 spans 14 amino acids. CDR3 nucleotide sequence: TGTGCCAGCAGCTTAGTCCCCCCGAACACTGAAGCTTTCTTT. Protein product: CASSLVPPNTEAFF.

CDR3 protein: CASTTTGVLSYEQYF. DNA for the CDR3: TGTGCCAGCACCACTACAGGGGTCCTCTCCTACGAGCAGTACTTC. The chain has TRBV28 and TRBJ2-7; the match to TRBD1 covers 7 bases. V gave up 7 bases and J gave up 0 bases; unmatched junction bases: 9. Germline V lookup: CDR1 MDHEN, CDR2 SYDVKM. The CDR3 runs to 15 residues. Drawing the rest from reference TRBV28 and TRBJ2-7, the complete variable domain is DVKVTQSSRYLVKRTGEKVFLECVQDMDHENMFWYRQDPGLGLRLIYFSYDVKMKEKGDIPEGYSVSREKKERFSLILESASTNQTSMYLCASTTTGVLSYEQYFGPGTRLTVT.

The V gene is TRBV6-5, the J gene TRBJ1-2; no reliable D call. This CDR3 has 17 amino acids. Deletions cut 4 bases from V and 2 bases from J, with 20 bases between. Germline V gene data show CDR1 as MNHEY and CDR2 as SVGAGI. This chain's CDR3 is CASSLRRRTANNYGYTF. CDR3 nucleotides: TGTGCCAGCAGTTTGCGGAGGAGGACGGCGAACAACTATGGCTACACCTTC.

The V call is TRBV25-1, the J call TRBJ1-4; TRBD1 aligns across 9 bases. V shed 4 bases and J 0 bases; nucleotides not matched to a gene: 6. CDR1 and CDR2 (germline): MGHDK, SYGVNS. The CDR3 totals 17 residues. The chain's CDR3 is CASSAGQGHATNEKLFF. For the CDR3, the DNA is TGTGCCAGCAGTGCGGGACAGGGCCATGCAACTAATGAAAAACTGTTTTTT.

This clonotype appeared a few times. The chain carries TRBV12-3 or TRBV12-4 and TRBJ2-2; D is possibly TRBD2 (5 bases). The CDR3 is 12 residues long. Trimming stripped 7 bases from V and 10 bases from J, with 13 bases between. CDR3 protein: CASTTSGSELFF. CDR3 coding DNA: TGTGCCAGCACCACGTCGGGGTCGGAGCTGTTTTTT.

The chain links TRBV7-9 to TRBJ1-4, with TRBD1 matching 7 bases. Germline-derived CDR1 and CDR2 are SEHNR and FQNEAQ (reference sequence). The CDR3 is 13 amino acids. V trimming: 3 bases; J trimming: 8 bases; junction bases outside the gene matches: 3. CDR3 bases: TGTGCCAGCAGCTTGGGGGGACAGGAAAAACTGTTTTTT. Translated, it gives CASSLGGQEKLFF. Based on the CDR3 plus reference TRBV7-9 and TRBJ1-4, the full variable domain is DTGVSQNPRHKITKRGQNVTFRCDPISEHNRLYWYRQTLGQGPEFLTYFQNEAQLEKSRLLSDRFSAERPKGSFSTLEIQRTEQGDSAMYLCASSLGGQEKLFFGSGTQLSVL.

The gene calls are TRBV6-5 and TRBJ1-2; 8 bases map to TRBD1. CDR3 size: 14 residues. Germline lookup yields CDR1 MNHEY and CDR2 SVGAGI. The ends lost 0 bases at V and 5 bases at J; junction bases unmatched: 2. The CDR3 loop is CASSYSQGGYGYTF. The CDR3 DNA reads TGTGCCAGCAGTTACTCACAGGGGGGTTATGGCTACACCTTC.

This clonotype was counted only a few times. The rearrangement uses TRBV10-3 and TRBJ1-2; D is uncertain. Per germline, CDR1 ENHRY and CDR2 SYGVKD. The CDR3 is 13 residues long. V shed 7 bases and J shed 6 bases, with 15 bases lying between them. The DNA of the CDR3 is TGTGCCATCAATTACCCGGGTTCCCATGGCTACACCTTC. Translation gives CAINYPGSHGYTF.

The rearrangement links TRBV29-1 to TRBJ1-3; D gene ambiguous. The V end was cut by 6 bases, the J end by 0 bases, with 9 bases between. The CDR3 is 13 amino acids. The V gene's germline CDR1 is SQVTM and CDR2 ANQGSEA. The CDR3 coding sequence is TGCAGCGTCTTGACGAACTCTGGAAACACCATATATTTT. Translated: CSVLTNSGNTIYF.

The chain joins TRBV12-3 or TRBV12-4 to TRBJ1-2; D possibly corresponds to TRBD1 (5 bases). V dropped 3 bases and J dropped 4 bases, with 12 bases sitting between them. The CDR3 length is 14 residues. DNA for the CDR3: TGTGCCAGCAGTTTTACAGGAGCGAGCTATGGCTACACCTTC. This gives the protein CASSFTGASYGYTF.

The chain joins TRBV7-9 to TRBJ1-4; D might be TRBD1 (5 bases). This CDR3 has 17 residues. Germline V lookup: CDR1 SEHNR, CDR2 FQNEAQ (reference sequence). Between the trimmed V and J ends, which lost 4 bases and 7 bases, there was a span of 22 bases. The CDR3 DNA reads TGTGCCAGCAGCTCTATTTCGGGACGTGGTAAACGTGAAAAACTGTTTTTT. It yields the protein CASSSISGRGKREKLFF.

The chain joins TRBV5-1 to TRBJ2-1; D ambiguous. The V end was cut by 1 base, the J end by 5 bases, with 7 bases between. The germline gives CDR1 SGHRS, CDR2 YFSETQ. This CDR3 region has 13 residues. The chain's CDR3 is CASSLSRNNEQFF. The CDR3 nucleotides are TGCGCCAGCAGCTTGTCCAGAAACAATGAGCAGTTCTTC.

This clonotype appeared once. The chain uses TRBV9 and TRBJ2-3; TRBD2 agrees at 8 bases. Trimming cost V 4 bases and J 1 base; bases outside gene matches: 11. Germline lookup yields CDR1 SGDLS and CDR2 YYNGEE. The CDR3 is made up of 17 amino acids. The CDR3 region is CASSLRTSIRGTDTQYF. CDR3 in DNA: TGTGCCAGCAGCCTCCGGACTAGCATCCGCGGCACAGATACGCAGTATTTT.

This clonotype is a singleton in its sample. The genes are TRBV12-3 or TRBV12-4 and TRBJ1-2, with a tentative D call TRBD1 (5 bases). The CDR3 totals 13 residues. The V gene lost 6 bases and the J gene lost 10 bases, with 18 bases spanning the gap. CDR3: CASSTGHSTDYTF. For the CDR3, the DNA is TGTGCCAGCAGCACCGGACACTCAACCGACTACACCTTC.

V is TRBV5-1 and J is TRBJ1-1, with D possibly matching TRBD1 (5 bases). The CDR3 sequence is 14 residues long. Looked up from germline, CDR1 is SGHRS and CDR2 is YFSETQ. The ends were cut back, 1 base at V and 3 bases at J, with 10 bases in the middle. CDR3 in amino acids: CASSLPGGDTEAFF. The CDR3 DNA follows: TGCGCCAGCAGCTTGCCGGGGGGTGACACTGAAGCTTTCTTT.

The chain employs TRBV6-5 and TRBJ2-5; 7 bases fit TRBD2. Trimming removed 0 bases from V and 4 bases from J; junction bases left unmatched: 5. CDR1 and CDR2 (germline): MNHEY, SVGAGI. The CDR3 spans 15 residues. CDR3 residues: CASSYSGREGETQYF. CDR3 nucleotide sequence: TGTGCCAGCAGTTACTCGGGGAGGGAAGGAGAGACCCAGTACTTC.

In its sample, this clonotype was seen many times. The chain is built from TRBV7-2 and TRBJ1-2; no clear D. The V and J ends lost 5 bases and 0 bases respectively, with 13 bases between them. Per the germline V gene, CDR1 is SGHTA and CDR2 is FQGNSA. The CDR3 runs 15 residues. The CDR3 reads CASSPSSGSNYGYTF. CDR3 nucleotides: TGTGCCAGCAGCCCAAGTTCGGGGTCTAACTATGGCTACACCTTC.

The J gene is TRBJ1-1, the V gene TRBV12-3 or TRBV12-4; D not certain. V shed 3 bases and J shed 2 bases, with 10 bases lying between them. This CDR3 spans 14 amino acids. CDR3 region: CASSLSPANTEAFF. CDR3 nucleotide sequence: TGTGCCAGCAGTTTGTCGCCGGCTAACACTGAAGCTTTCTTT.

Only one count was recorded for this clonotype. V and J are TRBV12-3 or TRBV12-4 and TRBJ2-3; D not resolved. The CDR3 runs 13 residues. V was pared by 4 bases and J by 2 bases, with 7 bases between. CDR3 protein: CASSYLITDTQYF. CDR3 bases: TGTGCCAGCAGTTACCTGATCACAGATACGCAGTATTTT.

This clonotype was picked up many times. The rearrangement links TRBV9 to TRBJ1-1; no clear D. The germline V and J ends were trimmed by 0 bases and 7 bases, with 7 bases remaining between them. The CDR3 loop spans 12 amino acids. The germline CDR1 and CDR2 sequences are SGDLS and YYNGEE. CDR3 loop: CASSVDGVEAFF. The CDR3 DNA is TGTGCCAGCAGCGTAGATGGGGTTGAAGCTTTCTTT. Full variable domain (remainder filled in from reference TRBV9 and TRBJ1-1): DSGVTQTPKHLITATGQRVTLRCSPRSGDLSVYWYQQSLDQGLQFLIQYYNGEERAKGNILERFSAQQFPDLHSELNLSSLELGDSALYFCASSVDGVEAFFGQGTRLTVV.

The V and J genes are TRBV6-6 and TRBJ2-4, with D possibly being TRBD1 or TRBD2 (5 bases each). The CDR3 runs to 13 residues. V was shortened by 7 bases and J by 6 bases, with 13 bases between the two germline ends. CDR1 MNHNY and CDR2 SVGAGI come from the germline V gene (reference sequence). CDR3 sequence: CASTRDGVNIQYF. CDR3 sequence (DNA): TGTGCCAGCACCCGGGACGGAGTAAACATTCAGTACTTC.

This clonotype was found many times. The chain carries TRBV7-8 and TRBJ1-4, with 11 bases lining up with TRBD1. The germline V gene has CDR1 SGHVS and CDR2 FQNEAQ. The CDR3 is 15 residues long. The junction had 2 bases not matched to a gene; V was cut back by 1 base and J by 7 bases. CDR3 sequence: CASSLGGTGGEKLFF. The DNA for the CDR3 is TGTGCCAGCAGCTTAGGTGGGACAGGGGGTGAAAAACTGTTTTTT.